The following is a T cell receptor beta chain sequence with its context. Study processing details: It was from reference gene primer amplification that nucleated cell counts were estimated. Some clones are missing from TCRdb's copy, which holds only in-frame ones; the method was immunoSEQ multiplex PCR. The DNA gave D and trimming, while V, J and clone size come from that table. The table has 190,000 or so clones, 86% seen once; the top ten hold less than 3%. Germline V gene lookup returns CDR1 SGHNT and CDR2 YENEEA. The CDR3 runs to 14 residues. The V and J ends lost 2 bases and 2 bases respectively, with 9 bases between them. The data are from a study of blood T cell repertoires in COVID-19. Study-wide context: COVID-19 samples from acute and convalescent phases originated in the United States, Italy and Spain. Sources were T cells, B-cell-depleted T cells, or PBMCs; the material itself was cDNA or gDNA.

The chain carries TRBV11-3 and TRBJ1-1; possibly TRBD1 for D (6 bases). The sequenced sample consisted of peripheral blood. The TCR sequence derives from a woman in her twenties or thirties with active or convalescent COVID-19. In DNA, the CDR3 is TGTGCCAGCAGCTTATCAGGGGTTAACACTGAAGCTTTCTTT. It specifies CASSLSGVNTEAFF.